Listed below are T cell receptor beta chains from one sample, sequenced in a study of cytomegalovirus exposure and HLA in healthy donors. Assay: immunoSEQ multiplex PCR; the TCRdb copy retains only in-frame clones and omits some. The table lists about 160,000 clones, approximately 86% of them singletons. The sequencing sample was made of PBMCs. These receptors were obtained from a woman younger than 35 in good health and CMV-seronegative. The CDR3 runs from the conserved cysteine through the conserved F or W. The D gene is left open where the match is weak. Only some rows state a clone size, as once, few, many or a class for expanded clones.

d_call: -; j_call: TRBJ2-3; v_call: TRBV2; clone_size: -; cdr3_aa: CASSPSPAGWEDTQYF; cdr3_nt: TGTGCCAGCAGCCCTTCCCCCGCAGGGTGGGAAGATACGCAGTATTTT
d_call: TRBD1; j_call: TRBJ1-5; v_call: TRBV29-1; clone_size: -; cdr3_aa: CSARTGEQPQHF; cdr3_nt: TGCAGCGCGCGGACAGGGGAACAGCCCCAGCATTTT
d_call: -; j_call: TRBJ1-1; v_call: TRBV10-2; clone_size: -; cdr3_aa: CASSDGERSTEAFF; cdr3_nt: TGCGCCAGCAGTGATGGTGAGAGGAGCACTGAAGCTTTCTTT
d_call: -; j_call: TRBJ2-3; v_call: TRBV29-1; clone_size: -; cdr3_aa: CSVLPDTQYF; cdr3_nt: TGCAGCGTGCTACCAGATACGCAGTATTTT
d_call: -; j_call: TRBJ2-1; v_call: TRBV23-1; clone_size: -; cdr3_aa: CASTPRGPHHCQLNNEQFF; cdr3_nt: TGCGCCAGCACCCCGCGAGGGCCGCATCATTGCCAACTAAACAATGAGCAGTTCTTC
d_call: -; j_call: TRBJ1-1; v_call: TRBV19; clone_size: -; cdr3_aa: CASSIRGVNTEAFF; cdr3_nt: TGTGCCAGTAGTATTCGGGGGGTGAACACTGAAGCTTTCTTT
d_call: TRBD2; j_call: TRBJ2-3; v_call: TRBV6-5; clone_size: -; cdr3_aa: CASSYLAGGDTQYF; cdr3_nt: TGTGCCAGCAGTTACTTAGCGGGGGGAGATACGCAGTATTTT
d_call: TRBD2; j_call: TRBJ2-3; v_call: TRBV30; clone_size: -; cdr3_aa: CAWSRSGGGADTQYF; cdr3_nt: TGTGCCTGGAGTAGAAGCGGGGGGGGTGCAGATACGCAGTATTTT
d_call: -; j_call: TRBJ2-7; v_call: TRBV6-1; clone_size: -; cdr3_aa: CASRPTGGSYEQYF; cdr3_nt: TGTGCCAGCAGGCCGACAGGAGGCTCCTACGAGCAGTACTTC
d_call: -; j_call: TRBJ2-3; v_call: TRBV5-1; clone_size: -; cdr3_aa: CASSSGDRWGTDTQYF; cdr3_nt: TGCGCCAGCAGCTCAGGGGACCGTTGGGGAACTGATACGCAGTATTTT
d_call: TRBD2; j_call: TRBJ2-7; v_call: TRBV6-4; clone_size: -; cdr3_aa: CASSDGLAGGPFFEQYF; cdr3_nt: TGTGCCAGCAGTGACGGACTAGCGGGAGGGCCGTTTTTCGAGCAGTACTTC
d_call: -; j_call: TRBJ1-2; v_call: TRBV14; clone_size: once; cdr3_aa: CASSTADSYGYTF; cdr3_nt: TGTGCCAGCAGCACGGCGGACAGTTATGGCTACACCTTC
d_call: TRBD2; j_call: TRBJ2-7; v_call: TRBV13; clone_size: -; cdr3_aa: CASSRLAGGTREQYF; cdr3_nt: TGTGCCAGCAGCAGACTAGCGGGGGGGACTAGAGAGCAGTACTTC
d_call: TRBD2; j_call: TRBJ2-3; v_call: TRBV7-3; clone_size: -; cdr3_aa: CASKRASGTDTQYF; cdr3_nt: TGTGCCAGCAAAAGGGCTAGCGGGACAGATACGCAGTATTTT
d_call: TRBD1; j_call: TRBJ1-4; v_call: TRBV4-3; clone_size: few; cdr3_aa: CASSPQTGGVEKLFF; cdr3_nt: TGCGCCAGCAGCCCCCAGACAGGGGGCGTGGAAAAACTGTTTTTT
d_call: -; j_call: TRBJ1-2; v_call: TRBV6-1; clone_size: -; cdr3_aa: CASSVRVVGGGLNYGYTF; cdr3_nt: TGTGCCAGCAGTGTAAGGGTTGTGGGAGGGGGGCTTAACTATGGCTACACCTTC
d_call: TRBD1; j_call: TRBJ1-5; v_call: TRBV18; clone_size: -; cdr3_aa: CASSPPETADRLHF; cdr3_nt: TGTGCCAGCTCACCACCCGAAACGGCGGACAGGTTGCATTTT
d_call: -; j_call: TRBJ2-1; v_call: TRBV9; clone_size: -; cdr3_aa: CASSVGLPNEQFF; cdr3_nt: TGTGCCAGCAGCGTAGGGCTCCCCAATGAGCAGTTCTTC
d_call: -; j_call: TRBJ1-1; v_call: TRBV29-1; clone_size: -; cdr3_aa: CSVTAERRGTEAFF; cdr3_nt: TGCAGCGTTACGGCAGAGCGTAGGGGCACTGAAGCTTTCTTT
d_call: TRBD2; j_call: TRBJ2-7; v_call: TRBV7-9; clone_size: -; cdr3_aa: CASSRPGGIYEQYF; cdr3_nt: TGTGCCAGCAGCCGGCCCGGGGGGATATACGAGCAGTACTTC
d_call: -; j_call: TRBJ1-1; v_call: TRBV4-2; clone_size: once; cdr3_aa: CASSLTVSGDTEAFF; cdr3_nt: TGTGCCAGCAGCCTAACTGTGTCAGGGGACACTGAAGCTTTCTTT
d_call: -; j_call: TRBJ1-5; v_call: TRBV5-1; clone_size: -; cdr3_aa: CASSLVPGSNQPQHF; cdr3_nt: TGCGCCAGCAGCTTGGTACCCGGGAGCAATCAGCCCCAGCATTTT
d_call: TRBD1; j_call: TRBJ2-3; v_call: TRBV5-6; clone_size: -; cdr3_aa: CASSPNRGGTDTQYF; cdr3_nt: TGTGCCAGCAGCCCAAACAGGGGAGGCACAGATACGCAGTATTTT
d_call: TRBD1; j_call: TRBJ2-2; v_call: TRBV5-1; clone_size: -; cdr3_aa: CASSGQGRVAGELFF; cdr3_nt: TGCGCCAGCAGCGGACAGGGGAGGGTGGCCGGGGAGCTGTTTTTT
d_call: TRBD1; j_call: TRBJ1-2; v_call: TRBV5-4; clone_size: -; cdr3_aa: CASRDRGQGGYTF; cdr3_nt: TGTGCCAGCCGGGACAGGGGGCAGGGTGGCTACACCTTC
d_call: -; j_call: TRBJ1-1; v_call: TRBV19; clone_size: -; cdr3_aa: CASSITGSPTEAFF; cdr3_nt: TGTGCCAGTAGTATCACAGGGTCGCCCACTGAAGCTTTCTTT
d_call: -; j_call: TRBJ1-5; v_call: TRBV18; clone_size: -; cdr3_aa: CASSPLGGSSNQPQHF; cdr3_nt: TGTGCCAGCTCACCACTGGGAGGTTCTAGCAATCAGCCCCAGCATTTT
d_call: TRBD1; j_call: TRBJ2-5; v_call: TRBV19; clone_size: once; cdr3_aa: CASSPRQGQETQYF; cdr3_nt: TGTGCCAGTAGTCCGAGACAGGGGCAAGAGACCCAGTACTTC
d_call: TRBD2; j_call: TRBJ2-7; v_call: TRBV4-1; clone_size: -; cdr3_aa: CASSQGLAGSYEQYF; cdr3_nt: TGCGCCAGCAGCCAAGGTCTAGCGGGGAGTTACGAGCAGTACTTC
d_call: -; j_call: TRBJ2-7; v_call: TRBV6-5; clone_size: -; cdr3_aa: CASSISTESYEQYF; cdr3_nt: TGTGCCAGCAGTATCTCGACTGAGTCCTACGAGCAGTACTTC
d_call: TRBD2; j_call: TRBJ2-7; v_call: TRBV10-1; clone_size: -; cdr3_aa: CASSEWASGSSSHEQYF; cdr3_nt: TGCGCCAGCAGTGAGTGGGCTAGCGGGAGTAGTTCCCACGAGCAGTACTTC
d_call: -; j_call: TRBJ2-2; v_call: TRBV6-1; clone_size: -; cdr3_aa: CATFPRDTGELFF; cdr3_nt: TGTGCCACCTTCCCCCGTGACACCGGGGAGCTGTTTTTT
d_call: -; j_call: TRBJ1-2; v_call: TRBV27; clone_size: -; cdr3_aa: CASSGGGTASLGGYTF; cdr3_nt: TGTGCCAGCAGCGGGGGGGGGACGGCCTCTCTTGGTGGCTACACCTTC
d_call: -; j_call: TRBJ2-2; v_call: TRBV7-9; clone_size: -; cdr3_aa: CASSSNTGELFF; cdr3_nt: TGTGCCAGCAGCTCAAACACCGGGGAGCTGTTTTTT
d_call: TRBD1; j_call: TRBJ2-7; v_call: TRBV27; clone_size: -; cdr3_aa: CASSLPDRTGIFEQYF; cdr3_nt: TGTGCCAGCAGTTTACCGGATAGGACAGGTATTTTCGAGCAGTACTTC
d_call: -; j_call: TRBJ2-7; v_call: TRBV2; clone_size: many; cdr3_aa: CASSRRSSYEQYF; cdr3_nt: TGTGCCAGCAGTCGACGGAGCTCCTACGAGCAGTACTTC
d_call: -; j_call: TRBJ2-5; v_call: TRBV5-4; clone_size: -; cdr3_aa: CASSLRVAGAETQYF; cdr3_nt: TGTGCCAGCAGCTTGAGGGTGGCGGGGGCAGAGACCCAGTACTTC